The 22 T cell receptor beta chains below come from one sample, sequenced in a study of blood T cell repertoires in COVID-19. TCRdb's table, derived via immunoSEQ multiplex PCR, lists solely in-frame clones and lacks some. This sample has over 250,000 clones, with 80% to 95% found just once. Sequenced material: peripheral blood. The receptors shown here come from a person under 30 with COVID-19, enrolled during active disease.

The V gene is TRBV5-8, the J gene TRBJ1-5, with TRBD1 matching over 7 bases. Per the germline V gene, CDR1 is SGHTS and CDR2 is YDEGEE. This CDR3 comprises 12 residues. V was pared by 3 bases and J by 6 bases, with 0 bases of the junction left unmatched. This CDR3 reads CASSYRGQPQHF. CDR3 nucleotide sequence: TGTGCCAGCAGCTACAGGGGTCAGCCCCAGCATTTT.

The genes are TRBV13 and TRBJ2-3; 9 bases are a match to TRBD1. Germline V CDR1 and CDR2: PRHDT, FYEKMQ (reference sequence). CDR3 length: 15 residues. Germline trimming cut 4 bases from V and 5 bases from J; bases unmatched to any gene: 7. CDR3 nucleotides: TGTGCCAGCAGCTCGGGACAGGGCCTTGGAGATACGCAGTATTTT. Its protein is CASSSGQGLGDTQYF.

The rearrangement joins TRBV24-1 to TRBJ2-1; the D is unclear. Trimming pared 4 bases from V and 8 bases from J, leaving 20 bases between. Germline assignment: CDR1 KGHDR and CDR2 SFDVKD. This CDR3 is built from 16 residues. Written as DNA, the CDR3 is TGTGCCACCAGTGACGCCAAGCCTGAAAGTATGGATGAGCAGTTCTTC. It yields the protein CATSDAKPESMDEQFF.

This chain links TRBV6-5 with TRBJ2-7, with TRBD2 as a possible D gene (7 bases). Germline V lookup: CDR1 MNHEY, CDR2 SVGAGI. The V and J ends lost 2 bases and 2 bases respectively, with 10 bases between them. The CDR3 runs to 14 residues. The CDR3 spells CASSYGRGAYEQYF. The CDR3 region has the DNA TGTGCCAGCAGTTACGGGAGGGGGGCCTACGAGCAGTACTTC.

This clone was recorded a few times. The chain has TRBV5-5 and TRBJ2-7; D may be TRBD1 (5 bases). The CDR3 sequence is 12 residues long. The V end lost 4 bases, the J end lost 6 bases, and 11 bases lay between the germline ends. The germline CDR1 and CDR2 sequences are SGHKS and YYEKEE (reference sequence). The CDR3 sequence is CASSADSGEQYF. The CDR3 bases are TGTGCCAGCAGCGCAGACAGTGGCGAGCAGTACTTC.

Remarks on this clone: Within the sample, other DNA sequences also encode this same CDR3. This chain joins TRBV6-5 and TRBJ1-2; D unclear. The germline CDR1 and CDR2 sequences are MNHEY and SVGAGI. The CDR3 runs to 14 residues. V shed 0 bases and J shed 3 bases, with 8 bases lying between them. CDR3 sequence reads: CASSYSRGYYGYTF. CDR3 nucleotides: TGTGCCAGCAGTTACTCACGAGGGTACTATGGCTACACCTTC.

The chain recombines TRBV5-1 with TRBJ2-1; 7 nucleotides line up with TRBD1. The germline V gene encodes CDR1 SGHRS and CDR2 YFSETQ. The CDR3 contains 16 residues. V gave up 2 bases and J gave up 6 bases; unmatched junction bases: 11. The CDR3 coding sequence is TGCGCCAGCAGCTTCCGGGGACAGCTAATTCCCAATGAGCAGTTCTTC. Encoded protein: CASSFRGQLIPNEQFF.

J is TRBJ1-2 and V is TRBV28; TRBD1 is a possible D gene (6 bases). The CDR3 has 11 amino acids. Germline CDR1 is MDHEN and CDR2 is SYDVKM. V lost 7 bases, J lost 8 bases, and 11 bases lay in between. In DNA form, the CDR3 reads TGTGCCAGCAACGAGGGGGTAGGCTACACCTTC. Encoded protein: CASNEGVGYTF.

This chain links TRBV5-1 with TRBJ2-3; 9 bases match TRBD1. V trimming: 0 bases; J trimming: 6 bases; junction bases outside the gene matches: 5. There are 15 residues in the CDR3. Germline V gives CDR1 SGHRS, CDR2 YFSETQ. The DNA of the CDR3 is TGCGCCAGCAGCTTGGAGGGACAGGGTAAGGATACGCAGTATTTT. This sequence encodes CASSLEGQGKDTQYF.

The rearrangement links TRBV6-5 to TRBJ2-1, with TRBD1 matching over 8 bases. Losses at the gene ends were 2 bases for V and 0 bases for J; bases not matched to a gene: 3. Germline values: CDR1 MNHEY, CDR2 SVGAGI. The CDR3 is 16 residues long. In DNA form, the CDR3 reads TGTGCCAGCAGTTACCGGGACAGGAGCTCCTACAATGAGCAGTTCTTC. Protein: CASSYRDRSSYNEQFF.

The V and J genes are TRBV15 and TRBJ2-1, with unresolved D. V was clipped by 1 base and J by 13 bases, with 17 bases between them. The germline CDR1 and CDR2 sequences are LNHNV and YYDKDF (reference sequence). This CDR3 has 14 residues. The CDR3 spells CATSRAPDSSTQFF. The CDR3 coding sequence is TGTGCCACCAGCAGAGCTCCCGACTCCTCTACTCAGTTCTTC.

The chain has TRBV27 and TRBJ1-5, with TRBD1 matching 7 bases. Trimming cost V 5 bases and J 0 bases; bases outside gene matches: 13. Looked up from germline, CDR1 is MNHEY and CDR2 is SMNVEV (reference sequence). This CDR3 is built from 18 residues. The CDR3 nucleotides are TGTGCCAGCAGTCCTCGCCCTGACAGGGTCGTTAGCAATCAGCCCCAGCATTTT. It codes for CASSPRPDRVVSNQPQHF.

This clone showed up just a few times. J is TRBJ2-7 and V is TRBV5-6; a possible D gene is TRBD1 (5 bases). Germline assignment: CDR1 SGHDT and CDR2 YYEEEE. Trimming left V 2 bases short and J 1 base short, with 7 bases between. CDR3 length: 13 amino acids. Here the CDR3 DNA reads TGTGCCAGCAGCTTCGGACATTCCTACGAGCAGTACTTC. Its protein product is CASSFGHSYEQYF.

The rearrangement joins TRBV4-2 to TRBJ1-6, with D perhaps matching TRBD1 (6 bases). The germline V and J ends were trimmed by 4 bases and 5 bases, with 9 bases remaining between them. Germline CDR1 reads LGHNA; CDR2 reads YNFKEQ. This CDR3 is built from 14 residues. Here the CDR3 DNA reads TGTGCCAGCAGCCCGACAGGAAATAATTCACCCCTCCACTTT. Its protein is CASSPTGNNSPLHF.

The CDR3 DNA is TGTGCCAGCAGCGGGAGGGAGGGAGGATACGAGCAGTACTTC. It is translated as CASSGREGGYEQYF. The chain links TRBV5-4 to TRBJ2-7; TRBD2 matches 7 bases. Germline V gives CDR1 SGHNT, CDR2 YYREEE (reference sequence). This CDR3 contains 14 residues. The trim removed 4 bases at V and 4 bases at J, leaving 8 bases unmatched.

The chain uses TRBV24-1 and TRBJ2-7, with 9 bases lining up with TRBD1. The germline gives CDR1 KGHDR, CDR2 SFDVKD. The CDR3 spans 15 residues. Trimming cost V 3 bases and J 6 bases; bases outside gene matches: 8. Here the CDR3 DNA reads TGTGCCACCAGTGATCCTGGGACAGGGTCGAGCGAGCAGTACTTC. Amino acids: CATSDPGTGSSEQYF.

This clone was seen only once. The chain combines TRBV28 with TRBJ2-5; TRBD2 matches at 12 bases. The CDR3 runs to 19 residues. V shed 7 bases, J shed 5 bases, and the junction held 20 bases outside the gene matches. Germline V CDR1 and CDR2: MDHEN, SYDVKM. This chain's CDR3 is CASILRLAGGPRSGETQYF. CDR3 nucleotide sequence: TGTGCCAGCATTCTGCGGCTAGCGGGAGGGCCAAGATCAGGCGAGACCCAGTACTTC.

This chain links TRBV7-6 with TRBJ2-1, with a tentative D call TRBD2 (5 bases). From germline, CDR1 is SGHVS and CDR2 FNYEAQ. The V end was cut by 3 bases, the J end by 0 bases, with 12 bases between. The CDR3 covers 16 residues. CDR3: CASSLVSGGSYNEQFF. CDR3 DNA sequence: TGTGCCAGCAGCTTGGTGAGCGGAGGCTCCTACAATGAGCAGTTCTTC.

The table lists this clone with a count of one. The V call is TRBV27, the J call TRBJ2-1; 8 bases are shared with TRBD1. The CDR3 sequence is 14 residues long. The V and J ends lost 6 bases and 4 bases, in that order; junction bases with no gene match: 5. The germline gives CDR1 MNHEY, CDR2 SMNVEV (reference sequence). CDR3 loop: CASSDRGPYNEQFF. The CDR3 DNA sequence: TGTGCCAGCAGCGACAGGGGCCCTTACAATGAGCAGTTCTTC.

The genes are TRBV20-1 and TRBJ2-3; D remains ambiguous. The ends were cut back, 3 bases at V and 3 bases at J, with 10 bases in the middle. This CDR3 comprises 13 residues. Germline V gene sequence: CDR1 DFQATT, CDR2 SNEGSKA (reference sequence). The CDR3 DNA follows: TGCAGTGCTAGTCTATCCGGGACAGATACGCAGTATTTT. As protein: CSASLSGTDTQYF.

J is TRBJ1-1 and V is TRBV28, with D possibly matching TRBD1 (6 bases). V shed 5 bases and J shed 4 bases, with 14 bases lying between them. The germline V gene has CDR1 MDHEN and CDR2 SYDVKM. There are 14 residues in the CDR3. DNA of the CDR3: TGTGCCAGCAGTCGGAGAGACAGGCGCACTGAAGCTTTCTTT. Residues: CASSRRDRRTEAFF.

The rearrangement links TRBV6-1 to TRBJ1-5, with 9 positions matching TRBD1. Germline V CDR1 and CDR2: MNHNS, SASEGT. The CDR3 totals 15 residues. Trimming took 3 bases from V and 7 from J; bases not matched to a gene: 7. The CDR3 protein is CASSDTGGLIQPQHF. The CDR3 nucleotides are TGTGCCAGCAGTGATACAGGGGGCCTCATACAGCCCCAGCATTTT.